The 8 T cell receptor beta chains below were found in one sample sequenced in a study of shared clonotypes between healthy human individuals. Here immunoSEQ multiplex PCR was the method, and the copy in TCRdb shows in-frame clones only, minus some. The repertoire holds a few million clones, with more than 85% as singletons. Sequencing input: naive CD4+ T cells from PBMCs. Described subset: CD45RA+ positively selected. All receptors come from a man in his late teens or twenties in good health. Some clones in this sample may be carry-over from other donors' samples.

The chain carries TRBV18 and TRBJ1-3; D gene uncertain. This CDR3 is built from 14 residues. Germline V gene sequence: CDR1 KGHSH, CDR2 LQKENI. The V end lost 1 base, the J end lost 2 bases, and 6 bases lay between the germline ends. The CDR3 DNA is TGTGCCAGCTCACCACGGCCACCTGGAAACACCATATATTTT. Amino acid sequence: CASSPRPPGNTIYF.

The V and J genes are TRBV11-2 and TRBJ1-4; D unclear. Deletions cut 3 bases from V and 5 bases from J, with 4 bases between. This CDR3 comprises 12 residues. Germline CDR1 and CDR2: SGHAT and FQNNGV. Written as DNA, the CDR3 is TGTGCCAGCAGCTTGGAGAATGAAAAACTGTTTTTT. Amino acid sequence: CASSLENEKLFF.

The rearrangement links TRBV2 to TRBJ1-2; tentatively, D is TRBD1 (5 bases). There are 14 residues in the CDR3. V was cut by 6 bases and J by 7 bases, with 18 bases left in between. CDR1 is SNHLY and CDR2 is FYNNEI in the germline V gene. This CDR3 is CASRTARQGVGYTF. The CDR3, as DNA: TGTGCCAGCAGAACAGCGAGGCAGGGTGTTGGCTACACCTTC.

The V call is TRBV25-1, the J call TRBJ2-1, with D maybe TRBD2 (6 bases). The CDR3 runs 14 residues. The germline V gene encodes CDR1 MGHDK and CDR2 SYGVNS. V dropped 6 bases and J dropped 6 bases, with 15 bases sitting between them. CDR3 sequence: CASSLTRGSNEQFF. The CDR3 DNA reads TGTGCCAGCAGCCTGACACGGGGGTCCAATGAGCAGTTCTTC.

The chain has TRBV5-4 and TRBJ2-1; 12 positions match TRBD2. In germline, CDR1 is SGHNT, CDR2 YYREEE (reference sequence). CDR3 length: 17 residues. Trimming cost V 3 bases and J 6 bases; bases outside gene matches: 10. The CDR3 DNA follows: TGTGCCAGCAGCTCCGATGGACTAGCGGGACTCAGCAATGAGCAGTTCTTC. Protein sequence: CASSSDGLAGLSNEQFF. The entire variable domain, with the rest obtained from reference TRBV5-4 and TRBJ2-1, is as follows: ETGVTQSPTHLIKTRGQQVTLRCSSQSGHNTVSWYQQALGQGPQFIFQYYREEENGRGNFPPRFSGLQFPNYSSELNVNALELDDSALYLCASSSDGLAGLSNEQFFGPGTRLTVL.

This clone was detected only a few times. CDR3 in amino acids: CASTSKNIQYF. DNA for the CDR3: TGTGCCAGCACCTCCAAAAACATTCAGTACTTC. This chain uses TRBV28 with TRBJ2-4; D remains unclear. V was cut by 7 bases and J by 2 bases, with 3 bases left in between. The CDR3 consists of 11 residues. Germline V gene lookup returns CDR1 MDHEN and CDR2 SYDVKM.

V is TRBV10-3 and J is TRBJ1-1, with D possibly TRBD1 on 5 matching bases. The germline CDR1 and CDR2 sequences are ENHRY and SYGVKD. The ends were cut back, 4 bases at V and 0 bases at J, with 9 bases in the middle. The CDR3 has 14 residues. The CDR3 spells CAISGEGLNTEAFF. The CDR3 coding sequence is TGTGCCATCAGTGGGGAGGGACTGAACACTGAAGCTTTCTTT.

Remarks on this clone: Other DNA sequences from this sample encode an identical CDR3 as well. J is TRBJ2-3 and V is TRBV6-5, with a tentative D call TRBD2 (6 bases). The germline gives CDR1 MNHEY, CDR2 SVGAGI. Trimming shortened V by 2 bases and J by 1 base, and 7 bases separated the two germline ends. CDR3 length equals 14 residues. The CDR3 nucleotides read TGTGCCAGCAGTTACCGCGGGGGCACAGATACGCAGTATTTT. It yields the protein CASSYRGGTDTQYF.